The sequence of this T cell receptor (beta chain) was determined in a study of CD8+ T cells in alopecia areata. Study results and caveats: Mice gave a clearer picture of TCR sharing than patients did, possibly for HLA-related reasons. The study found higher clonality in lesional than normal scalp, especially in alopecia totalis/universalis.

This clone was seen a single time. Its specificity is not known. Per the germline V gene, CDR1 is MNHEY and CDR2 is SVGAGI. This CDR3 has 14 residues. V gave up 5 bases and J gave up 4 bases; unmatched junction bases: 2. Isolated RNA was reverse transcribed into cDNA used as the sequencing template. The data were produced by immunoSEQ multiplex PCR, yet TCRdb's version contains in-frame clones alone and is incomplete. This table has approximately 130,000 clones, about 51% appearing once. Collected material from alopecia areata patients comprised lesional scalp punch biopsies and peripheral blood. Both CD4+ and CD8+ T cells were separated by sorting PBMCs.

This rearrangement joins TRBV6-5 to TRBJ2-5, with 12 bases lining up with TRBD2. The sequenced sample consisted of NKG2D-low CD8+ T cells sorted from blood. The sequence was collected from a human donor with alopecia areata. In DNA, the CDR3 is TGTGCCAGCAGTCCTAGCGGGAGGGCAGAGACCCAGTACTTC. Translation gives CASSPSGRAETQYF.